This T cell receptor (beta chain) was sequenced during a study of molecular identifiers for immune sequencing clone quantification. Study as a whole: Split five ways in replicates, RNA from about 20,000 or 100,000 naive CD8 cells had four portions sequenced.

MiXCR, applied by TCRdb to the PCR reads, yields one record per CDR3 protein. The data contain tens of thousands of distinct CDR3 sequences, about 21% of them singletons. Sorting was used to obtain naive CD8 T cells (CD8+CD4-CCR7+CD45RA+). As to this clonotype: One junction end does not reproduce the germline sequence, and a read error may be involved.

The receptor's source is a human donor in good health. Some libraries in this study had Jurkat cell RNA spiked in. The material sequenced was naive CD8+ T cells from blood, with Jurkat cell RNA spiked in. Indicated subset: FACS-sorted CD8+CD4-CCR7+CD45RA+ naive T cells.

CDR3 nucleotide sequence: TGTGCCGGCAGTTTTAACGGGACATACACGACTTACGAGCAGTACTTC. Its protein product is CAGSFNGTYTTYEQYF. The chain is built from TRBV28 and TRBJ2-7, with a possible D match to TRBD1 (6 bases). The germline V gene encodes CDR1 MDHEN and CDR2 SYDVKM. The CDR3 sequence is 16 residues long.